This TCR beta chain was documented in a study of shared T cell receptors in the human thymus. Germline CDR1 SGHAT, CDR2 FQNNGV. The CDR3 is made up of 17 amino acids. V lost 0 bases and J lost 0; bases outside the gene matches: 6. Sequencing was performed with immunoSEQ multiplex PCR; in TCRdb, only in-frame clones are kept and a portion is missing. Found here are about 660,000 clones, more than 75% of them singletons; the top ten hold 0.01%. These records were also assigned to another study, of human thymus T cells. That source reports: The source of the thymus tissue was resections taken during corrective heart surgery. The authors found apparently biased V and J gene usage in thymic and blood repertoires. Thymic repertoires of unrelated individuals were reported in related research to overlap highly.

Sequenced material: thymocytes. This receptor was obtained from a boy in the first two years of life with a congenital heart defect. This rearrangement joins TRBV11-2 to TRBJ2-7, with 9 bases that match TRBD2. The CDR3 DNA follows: TGTGCCAGCAGCTTAGATCGTGGTAGCGGGGGCTCCTACGAGCAGTACTTC. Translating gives CASSLDRGSGGSYEQYF.